The 20 T cell receptor beta chains below were found in one sample sequenced in a study of Ad26.COV2.S vaccination and SARS-CoV-2 variants. Assay used: immunoSEQ multiplex PCR; TCRdb lists only in-frame clones, some missing. Of 300,000 to 350,000 clones in the sample, 85% were seen once. Treatment defined: some 20 received Ad26.COV2.S at low or high dose, single or two shots; roughly 5 received placebo; per-sample allocation not given. Collection of the samples took place on day 63 after the first injection of vaccine or placebo. Material: peripheral blood, obtained in a trial of Ad26.COV2.S vaccine versus placebo. Receptor source: a person between 18 and 65 years old who received the Ad26.COV2.S COVID-19 vaccine or a placebo.

The chain recombines TRBV30 with TRBJ1-5; maybe TRBD1 (5 bases). The CDR3 runs to 14 residues. From germline, CDR1 is GTSNPN and CDR2 SVGIG (reference sequence). V lost 0 bases to trimming and J lost 4 bases, with 10 bases between them. In DNA, the CDR3 is TGTGCCTGGAGTGTAAGACAGAAAAATCAGCCCCAGCATTTT. This codes for CAWSVRQKNQPQHF.

This chain uses TRBV6-5 with TRBJ2-1; D is perhaps TRBD2 (6 bases). V was clipped by 10 bases and J by 10 bases, with 14 bases between them. This CDR3 is 11 amino acids long. Germline V gene sequence: CDR1 MNHEY, CDR2 SVGAGI. CDR3: CATRREAEQFF. CDR3 in DNA: TGTGCCACCCGTAGGGAGGCCGAGCAGTTCTTC.

The chain is built from TRBV18 and TRBJ1-1; 10 bases fit TRBD1. This CDR3 comprises 14 residues. Trimming removed 6 bases from V and 7 bases from J; junction bases left unmatched: 8. Looked up from germline, CDR1 is KGHSH and CDR2 is LQKENI. The CDR3: CASSYGTGEGEAFF. In DNA, the CDR3 is TGTGCCAGCTCCTACGGGACAGGGGAGGGTGAAGCTTTCTTT.

The rearrangement uses TRBV12-3 or TRBV12-4 and TRBJ2-2, with no clear D. Trimming took 6 bases from V and 2 from J, leaving 7 bases between them. This CDR3 is built from 13 residues. This chain's CDR3 is CASSPRNTGELFF. CDR3 bases: TGTGCCAGCAGCCCAAGAAACACCGGGGAGCTGTTTTTT.

This clone occurred a few times. The V call is TRBV7-3, the J call TRBJ1-5; 7 nucleotides agree with TRBD1. V shed 4 bases and J 5 bases; nucleotides not matched to a gene: 2. Germline CDR1 reads SGHTA; CDR2 reads FQGTGA. This CDR3 comprises 13 residues. Written as DNA, the CDR3 is TGTGCCAGCAGCTCCGACAGGGATCAGCCCCAGCATTTT. This encodes CASSSDRDQPQHF. Full variable domain (missing parts from reference TRBV7-3 and TRBJ1-5): GAGVSQTPSNKVTEKGKYVELRCDPISGHTALYWYRQSLGQGPEFLIYFQGTGAADDSGLPNDRFFAVRPEGSVSTLKIQRTERGDSAVYLCASSSDRDQPQHFGDGTRLSIL.

This clone was recorded once. Since the CDR3 does not end with the conserved phenylalanine or tryptophan, this likely comes from a read error. The chain is built from TRBV7-2 and TRBJ1-6, with D uncertain. V lost 4 bases, J lost 6 bases, and 7 bases lay in between. The CDR3 covers 13 residues. Germline CDR1 and CDR2: SGHTA and FQGNSA. The CDR3 loop reads CASSSGLNSPLHL. The CDR3 bases are TGTGCCAGCAGCTCTGGGCTTAATTCACCCCTCCACCTT.

The chain employs TRBV4-1 and TRBJ2-7; D is tentatively TRBD1 or TRBD2 (5 bases each). The V gene's germline CDR1 is MGHRA and CDR2 YSYEKL. The CDR3 sequence is 14 residues long. V was cut by 4 bases and J by 3 bases, with 13 bases left in between. The CDR3 sequence is CASSRLAGHYEQYF. The DNA of the CDR3 is TGCGCCAGCAGCCGCCTAGCAGGGCACTACGAGCAGTACTTC.

The table lists this clone with a few counts. This chain uses TRBV28 with TRBJ1-1, with D maybe TRBD1 (5 bases). V gave up 5 bases and J gave up 4 bases, with 23 bases separating them. CDR3 size: 17 residues. Germline CDR1 MDHEN, CDR2 SYDVKM. CDR3 sequence (DNA): TGTGCCAGCAGTCCTCCCCCCGGGACCGGGGCTATCACTGAAGCTTTCTTT. Translating gives CASSPPPGTGAITEAFF.

This clone occurred a few times. The genes are TRBV5-6 and TRBJ1-2; no clear D gene. The CDR3 runs to 16 residues. Trimming pared 0 bases from V and 3 bases from J, leaving 15 bases between. Germline V gene lookup returns CDR1 SGHDT and CDR2 YYEEEE. This CDR3 reads CASSLEWSSGDYGYTF. CDR3 bases: TGTGCCAGCAGCTTGGAGTGGTCCTCCGGAGACTATGGCTACACCTTC.

This clone has just one count. V is TRBV19 and J is TRBJ1-4, with D perhaps TRBD1 (5 bases). CDR3 length: 16 amino acids. The germline V gene has CDR1 LNHDA and CDR2 SQIVND (reference sequence). Trimming took 2 bases from V and 7 from J, leaving 17 bases between them. The CDR3 region has the DNA TGTGCCAGTAGTATACCCTGGGGCGGACGGAGTGAAAAACTGTTTTTT. Translating gives CASSIPWGGRSEKLFF.

V usage is TRBV3-1 (or the pseudogene TRBV3-2) and J usage is TRBJ1-2, with D maybe TRBD1 (6 bases). Germline-derived CDR1 and CDR2 are LGHDT and YNNKEL (reference sequence). The CDR3 runs to 17 residues. Trimming took 4 bases from V and 4 from J, leaving 22 bases between them. CDR3 nucleotide sequence: TGTGCCAGCAGCCCTCGGGACACGAAAACCGGGGGCTATGGCTACACCTTC. Translation: CASSPRDTKTGGYGYTF.

V usage is TRBV18 and J usage is TRBJ2-7; possible D gene TRBD1, 6 bases. CDR1 and CDR2 (germline): KGHSH, LQKENI. The germline V and J ends were trimmed by 4 bases and 5 bases, with 9 bases remaining between them. This CDR3 is 12 amino acids long. The chain's CDR3 is CASSRNRDEQYF. As DNA, the CDR3 is TGTGCCAGCTCACGAAACAGGGACGAGCAGTACTTC.

Remarks on this clone: Other DNA sequences within the sample encode an identical CDR3. The V call is TRBV5-1, the J call TRBJ1-2; TRBD1 matches at 8 bases. CDR1 SGHRS and CDR2 YFSETQ come from the germline V gene. The CDR3 is made up of 14 amino acids. J gave up 5 bases and V 0 bases, and 3 bases lay outside the gene matches. CDR3 DNA sequence: TGCGCCAGCAGCTTGGCCCAGGGGGCTTATGGCTACACCTTC. It codes for CASSLAQGAYGYTF.

V and J are TRBV14 and TRBJ2-7; possible D gene TRBD2, 5 bases. The CDR3 contains 16 residues. CDR1 is SGHDN and CDR2 is FVKESK in the germline V gene. Between the trimmed V and J ends, which lost 0 bases and 3 bases, there was a span of 15 bases. The CDR3 sequence: CASSQDGSRLGYEQYF. As DNA, the CDR3 is TGTGCCAGCAGCCAAGATGGGAGTAGGTTGGGCTACGAGCAGTACTTC. Using reference TRBV14 and TRBJ2-7 for the parts outside the CDR3, the full variable domain is EAGVTQFPSHSVIEKGQTVTLRCDPISGHDNLYWYRRVMGKEIKFLLHFVKESKQDESGMPNNRFLAERTGGTYSTLKVQPAELEDSGVYFCASSQDGSRLGYEQYFGPGTRLTVT.

The CDR3 is CASSEEVVRGQETQYF. The CDR3 DNA follows: TGTGCCAGCAGTGAAGAAGTAGTAAGGGGGCAAGAGACCCAGTACTTC. The chain uses TRBV2 and TRBJ2-5, with a tentative D call TRBD1 (6 bases). V lost 1 base, J lost 2 bases, and 14 bases lay in between. Germline V lookup: CDR1 SNHLY, CDR2 FYNNEI. This CDR3 is 16 amino acids long.

V usage is TRBV28 and J usage is TRBJ2-3, with D maybe TRBD1 (6 bases). CDR1 and CDR2 from the germline V gene are MDHEN and SYDVKM. Trimming took 5 bases from V and 2 from J, leaving 17 bases between them. The CDR3 consists of 16 residues. The CDR3 region has the DNA TGTGCCAGCAGTGGGGGACACCGACCGTCCACAGATACGCAGTATTTT. It specifies CASSGGHRPSTDTQYF.

The V gene is TRBV4-1, the J gene TRBJ1-2; no reliable D call. The CDR3 extends over 13 amino acids. The V end was cut by 0 bases, the J end by 8 bases, with 10 bases between. CDR1 MGHRA and CDR2 YSYEKL come from the germline V gene. CDR3 amino acids: CASSQERGIGYTF. CDR3 in DNA: TGCGCCAGCAGCCAAGAACGAGGAATAGGCTACACCTTC.

V usage is TRBV28 and J usage is TRBJ1-2; D gene unclear. Germline loops: CDR1 MDHEN, CDR2 SYDVKM. Trimming took off 5 bases at V and 6 bases at J, with 19 bases between the two ends. The CDR3 loop spans 15 amino acids. The CDR3 region is CASSPGSTVGDGYTF. The CDR3 nucleotides are TGTGCCAGCAGTCCGGGTTCTACGGTCGGCGATGGCTACACCTTC.

The chain combines TRBV6-4 with TRBJ2-3; 8 bases are shared with TRBD2. CDR1 is MRHNA, CDR2 SNTAGT, per germline. The CDR3 covers 16 residues. V gave up 2 bases and J gave up 2 bases; unmatched junction bases: 6. CDR3 sequence (DNA): TGTGCCAGCAGTGACACAGCGGGGGCGCACACAGATACGCAGTATTTT. Translation: CASSDTAGAHTDTQYF.

This clone appeared a few times. This sequence joins TRBV4-1 and TRBJ1-2, with D possibly matching TRBD1 (5 bases). V was cut by 2 bases and J by 2 bases, with 12 bases left in between. The CDR3 runs 15 residues. Germline CDR1 is MGHRA and CDR2 is YSYEKL. Written as DNA, the CDR3 is TGCGCCAGCAGCCAACCGTTTGGGGACAACTATGGCTACACCTTC. Encoded protein: CASSQPFGDNYGYTF.